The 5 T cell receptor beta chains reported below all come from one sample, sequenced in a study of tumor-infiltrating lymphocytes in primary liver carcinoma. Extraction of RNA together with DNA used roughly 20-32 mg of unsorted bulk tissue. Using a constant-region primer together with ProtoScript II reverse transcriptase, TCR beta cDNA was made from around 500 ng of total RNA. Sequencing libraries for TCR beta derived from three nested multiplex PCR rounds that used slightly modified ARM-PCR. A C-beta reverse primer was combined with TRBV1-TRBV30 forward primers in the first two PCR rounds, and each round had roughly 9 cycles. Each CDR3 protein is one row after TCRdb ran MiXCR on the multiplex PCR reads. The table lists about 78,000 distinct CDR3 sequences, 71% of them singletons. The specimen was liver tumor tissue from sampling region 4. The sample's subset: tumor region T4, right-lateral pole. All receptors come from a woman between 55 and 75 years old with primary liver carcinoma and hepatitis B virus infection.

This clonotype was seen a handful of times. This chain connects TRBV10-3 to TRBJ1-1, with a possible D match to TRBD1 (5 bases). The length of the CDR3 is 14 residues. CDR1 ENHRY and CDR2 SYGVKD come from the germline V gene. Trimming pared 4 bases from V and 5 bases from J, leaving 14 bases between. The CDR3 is CAISGSGGRTEAFF. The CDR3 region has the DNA TGTGCCATCAGTGGTTCCGGGGGGAGAACTGAAGCTTTCTTT.

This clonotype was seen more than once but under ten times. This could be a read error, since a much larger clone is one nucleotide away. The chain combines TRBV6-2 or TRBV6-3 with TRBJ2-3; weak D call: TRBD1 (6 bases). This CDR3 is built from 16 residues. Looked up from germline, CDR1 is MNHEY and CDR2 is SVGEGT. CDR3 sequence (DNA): TGTACCAGCGGAAAGGGGGACACCTTCTCCACAGATACGCAGTATTTT. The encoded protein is CTSGKGDTFSTDTQYF.

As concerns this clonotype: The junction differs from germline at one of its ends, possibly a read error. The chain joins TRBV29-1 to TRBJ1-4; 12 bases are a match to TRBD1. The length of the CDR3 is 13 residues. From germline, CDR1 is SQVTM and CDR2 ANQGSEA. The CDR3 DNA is TGCAGTGTTGGGACAGGGGGCAATGAAAAACTGTTTTTT. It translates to CSVGTGGNEKLFF.

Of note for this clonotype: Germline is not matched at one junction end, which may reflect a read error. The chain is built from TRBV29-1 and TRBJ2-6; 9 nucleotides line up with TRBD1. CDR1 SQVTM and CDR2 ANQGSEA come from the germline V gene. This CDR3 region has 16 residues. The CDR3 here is CSAKGQGSSGASVLTF. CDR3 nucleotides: TGCAGCGCTAAGGGACAGGGTTCTTCTGGGGCCAGCGTCCTGACTTTC.

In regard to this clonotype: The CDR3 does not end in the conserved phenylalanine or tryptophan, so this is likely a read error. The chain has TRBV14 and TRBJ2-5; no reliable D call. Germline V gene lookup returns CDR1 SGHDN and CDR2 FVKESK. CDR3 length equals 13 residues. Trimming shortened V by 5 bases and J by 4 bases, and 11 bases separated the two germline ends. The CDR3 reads CASSSGHVETQYV. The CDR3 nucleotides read TGTGCCAGCAGCTCCGGGCATGTAGAGACCCAGTACGTC.